This TCR beta chain was captured in a study of shared clonotypes between healthy human individuals. Only in-frame clones appear in the TCRdb table, and some are missing; sequencing was by immunoSEQ multiplex PCR. This repertoire shows roughly 1,500,000 clones, 98% found once; its top ten account for 0.45%. The V end lost 3 bases, the J end lost 1 base, and 13 bases lay between the germline ends. CDR1 is SGDLS, CDR2 YYNGEE, per germline. CDR3 length: 15 residues. The specimen was naive CD4+ T cells sorted from blood. The sample's subset: CD45RA+ positively selected. The receptor comes from a young man in good health. The chain carries TRBV9 and TRBJ1-2; D call uncertain. CDR3 loop: CASSGASSGNYGYTF. The CDR3 DNA follows: TGTGCCAGCAGCGGAGCCTCCTCGGGTAACTATGGCTACACCTTC.